This T cell receptor beta chain was captured in a study of identical twins. Study findings and constraints: The models gave estimates that fell short of the out-of-frame TCR alpha sharing seen in monozygotic twins. Cross-sectional statistical analysis, not tracking of the same donors, underpinned the conclusions. Less excess twin sharing appeared in beta out-of-frame sequences.

Trimming pared 1 base from V and 0 bases from J, leaving 7 bases between. CDR3 length: 16 amino acids. The germline V gene encodes CDR1 SNHLY and CDR2 FYNNEI. TCRdb independently ran MiXCR on the 5' RACE reads; one entry per CDR3 protein. The sample carries 230,000 or so distinct CDR3 sequences, about 8% recorded once. Details on this clonotype: Its antigen is not identified.

This sample was shared with a second study, whose subject was yellow fever vaccine responses in identical twins. That report notes: Convergence reportedly seemed to mark part of the twins' vaccine T cell response, with personalization marking the rest.

The V call is TRBV2, the J call TRBJ2-6; D gene unclear. This TCR was recovered from a woman aged 18-30 years in good health. The sequenced sample was CD8+ T cells sorted from blood. This CDR3 is CASSEGPNSGANVLTF. DNA of the CDR3: TGTGCCAGCAGTGAAGGGCCAAACTCTGGGGCCAACGTCCTGACTTTC.